This T cell receptor (beta chain) is from a study of shared clonotypes between healthy human individuals. The CDR3 loop spans 13 amino acids. Germline values: CDR1 MRHNA, CDR2 SNTAGT. Trimming removed 3 bases from V and 7 bases from J, with 12 bases in between. The data were produced by immunoSEQ multiplex PCR, yet TCRdb's version contains in-frame clones alone and is incomplete. The sample includes some 2,100,000 clones, around 95% seen only once; the top ten take about 0.13%. This clone was seen once. This receptor was obtained from a man younger than 35 in good health. The chain uses TRBV6-4 and TRBJ2-5; D ambiguous. What was sequenced was naive CD4+ T cells sorted from blood. Subset: CD45RA+ positively selected. This CDR3 reads CASSENVLGTQYF. For the CDR3, the DNA is TGTGCCAGCAGTGAAAACGTCCTAGGGACCCAGTACTTC.